Following are 10 T cell receptor beta chains from one sample sequenced in a study of immune evolution from preneoplasia to lung adenocarcinoma. The data were produced by immunoSEQ multiplex PCR, yet TCRdb's version contains in-frame clones alone and is incomplete. The sample carries about 3,200 clones, around 83% recorded once. Material for sequencing was FFPE adjacent normal lung tissue. Every receptor here comes from a person aged 35-55 years with lung adenocarcinoma.

The rearrangement joins TRBV11-2 to TRBJ2-7; 9 bases match TRBD1. CDR1 SGHAT and CDR2 FQNNGV come from the germline V gene. The CDR3 has 15 amino acids. Germline trimming cut 5 bases from V and 3 bases from J; bases unmatched to any gene: 8. CDR3 bases: TGTGCCAGCAGCCTAGGACAGGGGCTGTACTACGAGCAGTACTTC. Its translation is CASSLGQGLYYEQYF.

The rearrangement links TRBV5-1 to TRBJ2-3; 9 bases match TRBD1. This CDR3 contains 15 residues. J lost 2 bases, V lost 4 bases, and 5 bases had no gene match. Per the germline V gene, CDR1 is SGHRS and CDR2 is YFSETQ. The CDR3 loop is CASSAGTGNTDTQYF. For the CDR3, the DNA is TGCGCCAGCAGCGCCGGGACAGGGAACACAGATACGCAGTATTTT.

The CDR3 protein is CASSDRGQGGAYEQYF. CDR3 DNA: TGTGCCAGCAGTGACCGCGGACAGGGAGGCGCCTACGAGCAGTACTTC. V is TRBV25-1 and J is TRBJ2-7; 8 nucleotides agree with TRBD1. Trimming took 3 bases from V and 2 from J; bases not matched to a gene: 9. CDR1 MGHDK and CDR2 SYGVNS come from the germline V gene. The CDR3 runs to 16 residues.

The CDR3 DNA reads as TGTGCCAGCAGTTTGGTACTAGGGACCTACAATGAGCAGTTCTTC. It codes for CASSLVLGTYNEQFF. The V and J genes are TRBV27 and TRBJ2-1, with D perhaps matching TRBD2 (5 bases). Germline assignment: CDR1 MNHEY and CDR2 SMNVEV (reference sequence). V was clipped by 3 bases and J by 2 bases, with 11 bases between them. This CDR3 is built from 15 residues.

The genes are TRBV27 and TRBJ2-1, with a weak D call TRBD2 (5 bases). The germline V gene has CDR1 MNHEY and CDR2 SMNVEV (reference sequence). V was clipped by 3 bases and J by 1 base, with 13 bases between them. The CDR3 totals 16 residues. The CDR3 nucleotides are TGTGCCAGCAGTTTCATGGGAGACACGTCCTACAATGAGCAGTTCTTC. The encoded protein is CASSFMGDTSYNEQFF.

This sequence joins TRBV4-2 and TRBJ1-5, with D uncertain. CDR3 size: 16 residues. Trimming shortened V by 0 bases and J by 4 bases, and 13 bases separated the two germline ends. Germline V gene data show CDR1 as LGHNA and CDR2 as YNFKEQ. The CDR3 reads CASSQDLAEGNQPQHF. CDR3 sequence (DNA): TGTGCCAGCAGCCAAGATCTGGCAGAGGGTAATCAGCCCCAGCATTTT.

In nucleotides, the CDR3 is TGTGCCAGCAGCCCCCAGCGAGACTATGGCTACACCTTC. It specifies CASSPQRDYGYTF. The chain is built from TRBV6-6 and TRBJ1-2; D not resolved. V was trimmed by 6 bases and J by 3 bases, leaving 11 bases between them. There are 13 residues in the CDR3. Per germline, CDR1 MNHNY and CDR2 SVGAGI (reference sequence).

This sequence joins TRBV27 and TRBJ2-3; tentatively, D is TRBD1 (7 bases). Germline CDR1 MNHEY, CDR2 SMNVEV (reference sequence). Trimming left V 8 bases short and J 6 bases short, with 12 bases between. The CDR3 is made up of 12 amino acids. CDR3 DNA sequence: TGTGCCAGCGGCAGGGGGGAGGATACGCAGTATTTT. It specifies CASGRGEDTQYF.

The gene calls are TRBV5-4 and TRBJ2-2; tentative D call: TRBD2 (7 bases). CDR3 length: 14 residues. CDR1 and CDR2 from the germline V gene are SGHNT and YYREEE (reference sequence). V gave up 6 bases and J gave up 5 bases, with 14 bases separating them. CDR3 sequence: CASTSGGGTGELFF. CDR3 nucleotides: TGTGCCAGCACCTCGGGGGGCGGGACCGGGGAGCTGTTTTTT.

This CDR3 reads CASSEFRVGATDTQYF. CDR3 nucleotide sequence: TGTGCCAGCAGTGAATTCAGGGTTGGGGCCACAGATACGCAGTATTTT. This chain connects TRBV2 to TRBJ2-3; TRBD1 might be the D (5 bases). The CDR3 is made up of 16 amino acids. Germline V gives CDR1 SNHLY, CDR2 FYNNEI. V was pared by 2 bases and J by 2 bases, with 14 bases between.